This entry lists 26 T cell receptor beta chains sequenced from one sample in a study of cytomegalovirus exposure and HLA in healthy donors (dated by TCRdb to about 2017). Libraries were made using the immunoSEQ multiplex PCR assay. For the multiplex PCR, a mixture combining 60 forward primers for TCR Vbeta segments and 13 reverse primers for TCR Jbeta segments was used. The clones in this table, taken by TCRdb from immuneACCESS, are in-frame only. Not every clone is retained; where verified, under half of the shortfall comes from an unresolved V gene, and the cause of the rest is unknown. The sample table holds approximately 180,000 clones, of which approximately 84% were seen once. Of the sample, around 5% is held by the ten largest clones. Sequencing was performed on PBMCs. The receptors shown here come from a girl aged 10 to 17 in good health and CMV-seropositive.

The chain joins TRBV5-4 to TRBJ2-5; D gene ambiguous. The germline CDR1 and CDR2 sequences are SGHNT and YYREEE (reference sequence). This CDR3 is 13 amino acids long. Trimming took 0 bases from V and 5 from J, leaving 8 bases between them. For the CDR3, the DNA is TGTGCCAGCAGCTTGGACCCGCGGGAGACCCAGTACTTC. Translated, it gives CASSLDPRETQYF.

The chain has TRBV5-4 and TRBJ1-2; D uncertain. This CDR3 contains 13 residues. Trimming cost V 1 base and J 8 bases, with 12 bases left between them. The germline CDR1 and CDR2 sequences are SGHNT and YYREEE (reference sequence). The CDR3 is CASSLKTHWGYTF. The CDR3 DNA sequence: TGTGCCAGCAGCTTGAAGACACATTGGGGCTACACCTTC.

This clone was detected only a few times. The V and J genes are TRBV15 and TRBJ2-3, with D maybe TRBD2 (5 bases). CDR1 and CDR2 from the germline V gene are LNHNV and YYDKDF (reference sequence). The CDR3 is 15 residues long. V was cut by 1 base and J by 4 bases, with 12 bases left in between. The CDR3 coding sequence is TGTGCCACCAGCAGAGGGGGAGTGATGGCAGATACGCAGTATTTT. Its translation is CATSRGGVMADTQYF.

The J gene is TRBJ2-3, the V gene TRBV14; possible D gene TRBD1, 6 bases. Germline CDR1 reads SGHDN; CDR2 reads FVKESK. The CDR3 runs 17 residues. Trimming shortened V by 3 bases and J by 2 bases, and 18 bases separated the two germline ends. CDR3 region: CASSHAGQPRLTDTQYF. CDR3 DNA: TGTGCCAGCAGCCATGCCGGACAGCCCCGGCTCACAGATACGCAGTATTTT.

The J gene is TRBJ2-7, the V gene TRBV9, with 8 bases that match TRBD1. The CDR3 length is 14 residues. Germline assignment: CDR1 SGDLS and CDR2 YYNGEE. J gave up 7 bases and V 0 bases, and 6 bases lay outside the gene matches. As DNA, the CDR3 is TGTGCCAGCAGCGTAGAGACAGGGGTCGGGGAGCAGTACTTC. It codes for CASSVETGVGEQYF.

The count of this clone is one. CDR3 coding DNA: TGTGCCAGCAGCTCCTACCAGGGGGCCGAGCAGTACTTC. Translation: CASSSYQGAEQYF. V gene TRBV7-6 combines with J gene TRBJ2-7, with 8 bases identical to TRBD1. Trimming cost V 4 bases and J 6 bases; bases outside gene matches: 5. The CDR3 is 13 amino acids. CDR1 is SGHVS and CDR2 is FNYEAQ in the germline V gene.

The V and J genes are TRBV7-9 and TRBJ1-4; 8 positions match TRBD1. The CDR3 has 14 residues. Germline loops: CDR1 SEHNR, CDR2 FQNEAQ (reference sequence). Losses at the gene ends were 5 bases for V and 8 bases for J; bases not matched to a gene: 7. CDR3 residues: CASSGDRIIEKLFF. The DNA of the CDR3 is TGTGCCAGCAGCGGGGACAGGATAATCGAAAAACTGTTTTTT.

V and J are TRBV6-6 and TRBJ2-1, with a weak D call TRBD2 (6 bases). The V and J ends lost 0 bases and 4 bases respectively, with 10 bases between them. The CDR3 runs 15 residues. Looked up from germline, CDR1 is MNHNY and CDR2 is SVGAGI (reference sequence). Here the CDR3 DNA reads TGTGCCAGCAGTTACTCGTGGGGGGAATACAATGAGCAGTTCTTC. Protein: CASSYSWGEYNEQFF.

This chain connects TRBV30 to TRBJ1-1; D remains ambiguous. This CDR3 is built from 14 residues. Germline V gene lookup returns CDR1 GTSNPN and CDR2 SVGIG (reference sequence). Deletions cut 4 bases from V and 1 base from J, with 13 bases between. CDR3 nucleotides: TGTGCCTGGACGCTTAGCGGATGGAACACTGAAGCTTTCTTT. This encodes CAWTLSGWNTEAFF. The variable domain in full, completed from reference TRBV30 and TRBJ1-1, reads SQTIHQWPATLVQPVGSPLSLECTVEGTSNPNLYWYRQAAGRGLQLLFYSVGIGQISSEVPQNLSASRPQDRQFILSSKKLLLSDSGFYLCAWTLSGWNTEAFFGQGTRLTVV.

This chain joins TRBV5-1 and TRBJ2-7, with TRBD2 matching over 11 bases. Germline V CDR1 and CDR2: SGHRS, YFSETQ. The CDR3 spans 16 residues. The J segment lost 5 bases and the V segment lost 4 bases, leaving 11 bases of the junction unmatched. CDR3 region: CASSRLLAGVRDEQYF. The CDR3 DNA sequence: TGCGCCAGCAGCAGATTACTAGCGGGGGTTCGGGACGAGCAGTACTTC.

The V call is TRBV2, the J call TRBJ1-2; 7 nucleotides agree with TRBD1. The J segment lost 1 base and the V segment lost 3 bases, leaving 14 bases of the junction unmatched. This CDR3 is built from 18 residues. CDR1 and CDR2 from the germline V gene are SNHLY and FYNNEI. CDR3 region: CASSDSFRGARDNYGYTF. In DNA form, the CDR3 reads TGTGCCAGCAGTGATTCATTCAGGGGGGCGCGTGATAACTATGGCTACACCTTC.

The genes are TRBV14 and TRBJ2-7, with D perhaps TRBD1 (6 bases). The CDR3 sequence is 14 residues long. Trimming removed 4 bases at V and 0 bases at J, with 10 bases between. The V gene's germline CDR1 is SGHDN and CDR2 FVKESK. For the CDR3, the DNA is TGTGCCAGCAGCCGCCGGGACACCTCCTACGAGCAGTACTTC. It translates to CASSRRDTSYEQYF.

CDR3: CASSGAGGVQPQHF. Here the CDR3 DNA reads TGTGCCAGCTCAGGGGCTGGGGGGGTTCAGCCCCAGCATTTT. The genes are TRBV18 and TRBJ1-5; tentative D call: TRBD1 (5 bases). The CDR3 is made up of 14 amino acids. V was cut by 5 bases and J by 6 bases, with 14 bases left in between. CDR1 KGHSH and CDR2 LQKENI come from the germline V gene.

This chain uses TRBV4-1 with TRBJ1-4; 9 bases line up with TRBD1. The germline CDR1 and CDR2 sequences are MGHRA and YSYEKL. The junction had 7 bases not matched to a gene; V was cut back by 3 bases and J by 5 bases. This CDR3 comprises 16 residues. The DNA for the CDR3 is TGCGCCAGCAGCCAGGAGGGACAGGGCGCGAATGAAAAACTGTTTTTT. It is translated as CASSQEGQGANEKLFF.

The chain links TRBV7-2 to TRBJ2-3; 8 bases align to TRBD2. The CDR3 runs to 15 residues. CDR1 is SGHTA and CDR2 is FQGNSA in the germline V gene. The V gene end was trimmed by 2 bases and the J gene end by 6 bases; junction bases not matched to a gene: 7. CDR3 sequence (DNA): TGTGCCAGCAGCTTATTTTACGGGGGGGCGGATACGCAGTATTTT. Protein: CASSLFYGGADTQYF. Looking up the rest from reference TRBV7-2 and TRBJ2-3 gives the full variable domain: GAGVSQSPSNKVTEKGKDVELRCDPISGHTALYWYRQSLGQGLEFLIYFQGNSAPDKSGLPSDRFSAERTGGSVSTLTIQRTQQEDSAVYLCASSLFYGGADTQYFGPGTRLTVL.

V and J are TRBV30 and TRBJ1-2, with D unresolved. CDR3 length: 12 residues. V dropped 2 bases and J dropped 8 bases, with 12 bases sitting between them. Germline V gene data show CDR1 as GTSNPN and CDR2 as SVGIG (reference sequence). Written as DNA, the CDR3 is TGTGCCTGGAGTTCTTCCCCCCGGGGCTACACCTTC. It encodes CAWSSSPRGYTF. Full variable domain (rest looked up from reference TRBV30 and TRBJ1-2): SQTIHQWPATLVQPVGSPLSLECTVEGTSNPNLYWYRQAAGRGLQLLFYSVGIGQISSEVPQNLSASRPQDRQFILSSKKLLLSDSGFYLCAWSSSPRGYTFGSGTRLTVV.

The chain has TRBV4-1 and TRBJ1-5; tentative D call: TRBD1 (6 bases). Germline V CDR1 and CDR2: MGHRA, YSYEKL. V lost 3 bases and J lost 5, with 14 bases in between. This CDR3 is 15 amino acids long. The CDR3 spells CASSHPGGPHQPQHF. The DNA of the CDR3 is TGCGCCAGCAGCCACCCGGGGGGGCCACATCAGCCCCAGCATTTT.

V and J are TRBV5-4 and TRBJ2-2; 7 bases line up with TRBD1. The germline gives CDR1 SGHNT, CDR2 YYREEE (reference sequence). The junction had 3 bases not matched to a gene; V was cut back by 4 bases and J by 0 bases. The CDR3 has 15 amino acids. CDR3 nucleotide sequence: TGTGCCAGCAGCAACAGGGGTTCGAACACCGGGGAGCTGTTTTTT. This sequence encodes CASSNRGSNTGELFF.

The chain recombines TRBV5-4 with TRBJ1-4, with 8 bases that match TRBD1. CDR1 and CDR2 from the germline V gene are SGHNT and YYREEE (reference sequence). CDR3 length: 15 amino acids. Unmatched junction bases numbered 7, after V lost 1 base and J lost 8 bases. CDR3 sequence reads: CASSLKRQGKEKLFF. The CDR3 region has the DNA TGTGCCAGCAGCTTGAAGAGACAGGGGAAGGAAAAACTGTTTTTT.

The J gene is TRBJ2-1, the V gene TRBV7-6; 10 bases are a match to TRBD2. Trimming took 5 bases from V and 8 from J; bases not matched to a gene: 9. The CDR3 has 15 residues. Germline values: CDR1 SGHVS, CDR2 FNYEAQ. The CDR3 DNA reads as TGTGCCAGCAGCGGAACTAGCGGGGAGGTCTATGAGCAGTTCTTC. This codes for CASSGTSGEVYEQFF.

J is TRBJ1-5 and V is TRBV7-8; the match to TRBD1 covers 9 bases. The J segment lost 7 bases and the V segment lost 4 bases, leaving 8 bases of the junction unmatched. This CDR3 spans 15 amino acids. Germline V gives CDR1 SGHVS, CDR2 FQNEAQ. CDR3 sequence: CASSSWTGEEQPQHF. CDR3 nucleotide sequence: TGTGCCAGCAGCTCCTGGACAGGGGAAGAACAGCCCCAGCATTTT.

CDR3 nucleotide sequence: TGTGCCAGCAGCGTCCAGGGGGCTCCTTATCAGCCCCAGCATTTT. It translates to CASSVQGAPYQPQHF. The rearrangement uses TRBV6-1 and TRBJ1-5, with 8 bases identical to TRBD1. CDR1 MNHNS and CDR2 SASEGT come from the germline V gene. Unmatched junction bases numbered 9, after V lost 6 bases and J lost 5 bases. This CDR3 region has 15 residues.

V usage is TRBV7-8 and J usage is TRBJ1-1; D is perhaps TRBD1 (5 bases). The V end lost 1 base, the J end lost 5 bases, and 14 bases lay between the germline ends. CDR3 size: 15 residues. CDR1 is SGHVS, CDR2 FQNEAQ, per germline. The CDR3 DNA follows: TGTGCCAGCAGCTTAGTGGGGGAGGGTGTGACTGAAGCTTTCTTT. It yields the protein CASSLVGEGVTEAFF.

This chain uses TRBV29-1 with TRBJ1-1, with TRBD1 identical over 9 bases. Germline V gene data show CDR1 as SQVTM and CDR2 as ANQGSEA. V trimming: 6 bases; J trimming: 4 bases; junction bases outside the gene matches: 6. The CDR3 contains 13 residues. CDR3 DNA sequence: TGCAGCGTAGCACAGGGGGCGCGCACTGAAGCTTTCTTT. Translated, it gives CSVAQGARTEAFF.

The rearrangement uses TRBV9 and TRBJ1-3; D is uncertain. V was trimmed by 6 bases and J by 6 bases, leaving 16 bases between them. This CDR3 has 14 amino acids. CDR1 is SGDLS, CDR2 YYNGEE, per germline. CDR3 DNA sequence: TGTGCCAGCAACTCTGAGGGTAATGCAAACACCATATATTTT. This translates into CASNSEGNANTIYF. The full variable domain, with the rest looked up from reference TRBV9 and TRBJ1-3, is DSGVTQTPKHLITATGQRVTLRCSPRSGDLSVYWYQQSLDQGLQFLIQYYNGEERAKGNILERFSAQQFPDLHSELNLSSLELGDSALYFCASNSEGNANTIYFGEGSWLTVV.

In DNA, the CDR3 is TGTGCCAGCAGTGGGGACTGGGATGAAGCTTTCTTT. Translation gives CASSGDWDEAFF. The chain has TRBV2 and TRBJ1-1; the D gene is possibly TRBD1 (5 bases). Germline CDR1 is SNHLY and CDR2 is FYNNEI. With 4 bases removed from V and 7 bases from J, the gap between germline ends came to 10 bases. This CDR3 is built from 12 residues.